One and the same sample provided the 11 T cell receptor beta chains below, sequenced in a study of blood T cell repertoires in COVID-19. TCRdb keeps only in-frame clones here, not all; method: immunoSEQ multiplex PCR. Of approximately 270,000 clones listed, about nine tenths are singletons. What was sequenced was PBMCs or T cells enriched from blood (not recorded which). The receptors derive from a woman aged 55-69 years who had recovered from COVID-19.

This clone was picked up one time. V gene TRBV7-3 combines with J gene TRBJ1-1; D perhaps matches TRBD1 (6 bases). The CDR3 spans 13 residues. Germline V gives CDR1 SGHTA, CDR2 FQGTGA. Between the trimmed V and J ends, which lost 10 bases and 2 bases, there was a span of 14 bases. The CDR3 loop reads CATALDSNTEAFF. CDR3 DNA sequence: TGTGCCACCGCCCTGGACAGTAACACTGAAGCTTTCTTT.

The chain is built from TRBV6-5 and TRBJ1-4; a weak D match, TRBD1 (5 bases). The germline V and J ends were trimmed by 4 bases and 8 bases, with 11 bases remaining between them. The V gene's germline CDR1 is MNHEY and CDR2 SVGAGI. The CDR3 covers 13 residues. The CDR3 loop reads CASSWQGGEKLFF. CDR3 bases: TGTGCCAGCAGTTGGCAGGGTGGAGAAAAACTGTTTTTT.

This clone was recorded only once. This chain connects TRBV24-1 to TRBJ2-5; 7 bases map to TRBD2. This CDR3 comprises 13 residues. Germline CDR1 KGHDR, CDR2 SFDVKD. Trimming at V came to 2 bases and at J to 5 bases, leaving 1 base not matched to a gene. The CDR3 DNA reads as TGTGCCACCAGTGATTGGGGGGGGGAGACCCAGTACTTC. Its translation: CATSDWGGETQYF.

The CDR3 region is CASSQLGEYGGYTF. CDR3 DNA sequence: TGTGCCAGCAGCCAATTGGGAGAGTACGGTGGCTACACCTTC. This chain links TRBV3-1 (or the pseudogene TRBV3-2) with TRBJ1-2; unclear D gene. The CDR3 loop spans 14 amino acids. Trimming removed 2 bases from V and 7 bases from J, with 14 bases in between. Germline-derived CDR1 and CDR2 are LGHDT and YNNKEL (reference sequence).

This chain uses TRBV30 with TRBJ1-1; D perhaps matches TRBD1 (6 bases). The length of the CDR3 is 13 residues. Germline lookup yields CDR1 GTSNPN and CDR2 SVGIG (reference sequence). Trimming took 2 bases from V and 5 from J, leaving 12 bases between them. The CDR3 DNA is TGTGCCTGGAGTATAGGGGGTAGGACTGAAGCTTTCTTT. This codes for CAWSIGGRTEAFF. The full variable domain, in which reference TRBV30 and TRBJ1-1 provide the parts outside the CDR3, is SQTIHQWPATLVQPVGSPLSLECTVEGTSNPNLYWYRQAAGRGLQLLFYSVGIGQISSEVPQNLSASRPQDRQFILSSKKLLLSDSGFYLCAWSIGGRTEAFFGQGTRLTVV.

The J gene is TRBJ1-3, the V gene TRBV10-3; D not resolved. The CDR3 totals 14 residues. The germline V gene has CDR1 ENHRY and CDR2 SYGVKD. The V end was cut by 6 bases, the J end by 0 bases, with 9 bases between. CDR3 amino acids: CAISELPSGNTIYF. The CDR3 nucleotides read TGTGCCATCAGCGAACTACCCTCTGGAAACACCATATATTTT.

The chain carries TRBV5-6 and TRBJ1-6, with D perhaps TRBD1 (5 bases). CDR1 is SGHDT, CDR2 YYEEEE, per germline. This CDR3 has 15 residues. The germline V and J ends were trimmed by 6 bases and 3 bases, with 13 bases remaining between them. CDR3 coding DNA: TGTGCCAGCAACAAGGACAAACTCTATAATTCACCCCTCCACTTT. Amino acid sequence: CASNKDKLYNSPLHF. The full variable domain, its missing parts supplied by reference TRBV5-6 and TRBJ1-6, is DAGVTQSPTHLIKTRGQQVTLRCSPKSGHDTVSWYQQALGQGPQFIFQYYEEEERQRGNFPDRFSGHQFPNYSSELNVNALLLGDSALYLCASNKDKLYNSPLHFGNGTRLTVT.

The chain joins TRBV5-1 to TRBJ2-3; no firm D call. The V end was cut by 0 bases, the J end by 7 bases, with 6 bases between. This CDR3 has 12 amino acids. Germline lookup yields CDR1 SGHRS and CDR2 YFSETQ. The CDR3 here is CASSLVEHTQYF. DNA for the CDR3: TGCGCCAGCAGCTTGGTAGAACATACGCAGTATTTT. Combining the CDR3 with reference TRBV5-1 and TRBJ2-3 gives the whole variable domain KAGVTQTPRYLIKTRGQQVTLSCSPISGHRSVSWYQQTPGQGLQFLFEYFSETQRNKGNFPGRFSGRQFSNSRSEMNVSTLELGDSALYLCASSLVEHTQYFGPGTRLTVL.

V gene TRBV7-2 combines with J gene TRBJ1-4; D call uncertain. The CDR3 has 19 amino acids. Germline V gene sequence: CDR1 SGHTA, CDR2 FQGNSA. The V end lost 5 bases, the J end lost 2 bases, and 24 bases lay between the germline ends. For the CDR3, the DNA is TGTGCCAGCAGCCCCCGGGGAGAATTTCCTCTCGTTACTAATGAAAAACTGTTTTTT. Its protein is CASSPRGEFPLVTNEKLFF.

This clone was observed a few times. The chain combines TRBV28 with TRBJ1-6; a possible D gene is TRBD1 (5 bases). The V gene's germline CDR1 is MDHEN and CDR2 SYDVKM. CDR3 size: 16 residues. The V end lost 2 bases, the J end lost 11 bases, and 19 bases lay between the germline ends. In DNA form, the CDR3 reads TGTGCCAGCAGTTTAATCGTCGCAGGGTTTCGTCCACCCCTCCACTTT. It translates to CASSLIVAGFRPPLHF. Together with reference TRBV28 and TRBJ1-6, the CDR3 gives the full variable domain: DVKVTQSSRYLVKRTGEKVFLECVQDMDHENMFWYRQDPGLGLRLIYFSYDVKMKEKGDIPEGYSVSREKKERFSLILESASTNQTSMYLCASSLIVAGFRPPLHFGNGTRLTVT.

The chain joins TRBV24-1 to TRBJ1-1; TRBD1 matches 10 bases. The V and J ends lost 1 base and 4 bases, in that order; junction bases with no gene match: 20. Per germline, CDR1 KGHDR and CDR2 SFDVKD. CDR3 length: 21 residues. The CDR3 protein is CATSDFWSCCRDRGLITEAFF. Written as DNA, the CDR3 is TGTGCCACCAGTGATTTTTGGTCATGCTGCCGGGACAGGGGATTGATCACTGAAGCTTTCTTT.